The 3 T cell receptor beta chains below come from one sample, sequenced in a study of CD8 T cells in ankylosing spondylitis. For these receptors, no antigen is known. Each CDR3 protein is one row after TCRdb ran MiXCR on the 5' RACE reads. The table lists about 540,000 distinct CDR3 sequences, roughly 13% of them singletons. The study, taken as a whole, reports: Blood of patients with ankylosing spondylitis appeared to be characterized by a TCR beta motif of about eight highly homologous variants.

The sequencing input was blood, either unsorted or a sorted T cell fraction (not recorded which). These receptors were obtained from a male donor with ankylosing spondylitis.

The chain uses TRBV7-9 and TRBJ2-7; possible D gene TRBD2, 6 bases. Germline loops: CDR1 SEHNR, CDR2 FQNEAQ (reference sequence). The CDR3 sequence is 14 residues long. The ends were cut back, 0 bases at V and 2 bases at J, with 8 bases in the middle. Here the CDR3 DNA reads TGTGCCAGCAGCTTAGCGGGGGGAACCTACGAGCAGTACGTC. Protein sequence: CASSLAGGTYEQYV.

V usage is TRBV7-6 and J usage is TRBJ1-4, with TRBD1 matching over 7 bases. CDR1 is SGHVS and CDR2 is FNYEAQ in the germline V gene. CDR3 length equals 15 residues. V shed 3 bases and J 9 bases; nucleotides not matched to a gene: 10. The CDR3 sequence: CASSFNRGEGKKLFF. The CDR3 DNA is TGTGCCAGCAGCTTTAACAGGGGAGAGGGTAAAAAACTGTTTTTT.

The chain is built from TRBV10-3 and TRBJ2-3; D tentatively fits TRBD1 or TRBD2 (6 bases each). Per germline, CDR1 ENHRY and CDR2 SYGVKD. This CDR3 has 14 residues. V dropped 10 bases and J dropped 4 bases, with 18 bases sitting between them. CDR3 residues: CATGLGGLSDTQYF. CDR3 coding DNA: TGTGCCACCGGACTGGGGGGCCTCTCAGATACGCAGTATTTT.